This T cell receptor beta chain was profiled in a study of a mutant IDH1 vaccine in newly diagnosed glioma. For the study at large: Males made up about 60% and females around 38% of treated patients, whose mean age was approximately 43 years.

CDR1 is MNHEY, CDR2 SVGAGI, per germline. Trimming at V came to 6 bases and at J to 4 bases, leaving 8 bases not matched to a gene. This CDR3 has 15 amino acids. Concerning this clone itself: The antigen is unknown.

As to time point: week 47, end of study. Each dose delivered 300 ug of mutant IDH1 20-mer peptide subcutaneously with imiquimod. The study gave patients eight vaccinations in weeks 1, 3, 5, 7, 11, 15, 19, 23. Clones were read by immunoSEQ multiplex PCR, and TCRdb kept only the in-frame ones, dropping some. The table includes tens of thousands of clones, over 85% detected once. This material consisted of PBMCs, taken from a glioma patient whose treatment included an IDH1 peptide vaccine. The chain joins TRBV6-5 to TRBJ1-5, with 8 bases aligning to TRBD1. This receptor was identified in a woman aged 45-59 years with glioma. CDR3 nucleotides: TGTGCCAGCAGCCGAGGGACAGGTTTTAATCAGCCCCAGCATTTT. Translation gives CASSRGTGFNQPQHF.